This T cell receptor (beta chain) was observed in a study of OX40 agonist ivuxolimab in advanced cancers. Study as a whole: Ivuxolimab doses were 0.01, 0.1, 0.3, 1.5, 3 or 10 mg/kg every 2 weeks. A mean age of roughly 62 years, range about 20 to 79, was recorded, and approximately 79% were male.

TCRdb's table, derived via immunoSEQ multiplex PCR, lists solely in-frame clones and lacks some. Counted here are approximately 68,000 clones, roughly 90% occurring once; the ten biggest clones make up roughly 1%. This sample comprised CD4+ or CD8+ T cells sorted from blood, obtained in a trial of the OX40 agonist ivuxolimab. The origin of this receptor is an adult with an advanced solid tumor such as melanoma, head and neck, liver or kidney cancer.

The CDR3: CASRVSQSTDTQYF. As DNA, the CDR3 is TGTGCCAGTAGGGTAAGCCAAAGCACAGATACGCAGTATTTT. The V call is TRBV19, the J call TRBJ2-3; D not certain. Germline V gives CDR1 LNHDA, CDR2 SQIVND (reference sequence). The CDR3 spans 14 residues. The V gene lost 6 bases and the J gene lost 0 bases, with 10 bases spanning the gap.